The present T cell receptor (beta chain) was sequenced within a study of blood T cell repertoires in COVID-19. Sequencing was performed with immunoSEQ multiplex PCR; in TCRdb, only in-frame clones are kept and a portion is missing. This sample has approximately 490,000 clones, with around 87% found just once. The germline V gene encodes CDR1 LNHNV and CDR2 YYDKDF (reference sequence). The CDR3 spans 14 residues. Trimming left V 5 bases short and J 0 bases short, with 9 bases between. This TCR was recovered from a woman younger than 30 who had recovered from COVID-19. The gene calls are TRBV15 and TRBJ2-3; a possible D gene is TRBD2 (5 bases). Material for sequencing was PBMCs or T cells enriched from blood (not recorded which). The CDR3 DNA reads TGTGCCACCAGCCTAGGACTGAGCACAGATACGCAGTATTTT. Translating gives CATSLGLSTDTQYF.